Below, 22 T cell receptor beta chains from the same sample are listed, as sequenced in a study of T cells after yellow fever vaccination. One entry per CDR3 protein, called by TCRdb with MiXCR from the 5' RACE reads. The table shows hundreds of thousands of distinct CDR3 sequences, with around a fifth occurring only once. The sequencing used PBMCs, collected less than 25 days after the first yellow fever vaccination. All receptors come from a man between 18 and 35 years old who received the YFV17D yellow fever vaccine.

The chain joins TRBV3-1 to TRBJ2-5, with D maybe TRBD2 (5 bases). V was trimmed by 4 bases and J by 5 bases, leaving 14 bases between them. Germline CDR1 reads LGHDT; CDR2 reads YNNKEL (reference sequence). This CDR3 comprises 14 residues. The CDR3, as DNA: TGTGCCAGCAGCCCCAGCGGTAGTCTGGAGACCCAGTACTTC. The encoded protein is CASSPSGSLETQYF.

The V and J genes are TRBV7-9 and TRBJ2-3; tentatively, D is TRBD1 (7 bases). The CDR3 is 16 residues long. Germline assignment: CDR1 SEHNR and CDR2 FQNEAQ (reference sequence). V was trimmed by 2 bases and J by 1 base, leaving 13 bases between them. The CDR3 reads CASSLTGERGTDTQYF. DNA for the CDR3: TGTGCCAGCAGCTTAACAGGGGAGCGGGGCACAGATACGCAGTATTTT.

The gene calls are TRBV4-2 and TRBJ2-3; D is unresolved. From germline, CDR1 is LGHNA and CDR2 YNFKEQ. The CDR3 runs 16 residues. V lost 6 bases and J lost 0, with 16 bases in between. The CDR3 protein is CASSSTSNPSTDTQYF. Written as DNA, the CDR3 is TGTGCCAGCAGTTCCACTTCAAACCCTAGCACAGATACGCAGTATTTT.

This clonotype was counted only a few times. The genes are TRBV29-1 and TRBJ1-4; D possibly corresponds to TRBD1 (6 bases). Germline CDR1 reads SQVTM; CDR2 reads ANQGSEA. Trimming left V 4 bases short and J 8 bases short, with 11 bases between. The CDR3 runs to 12 residues. Here the CDR3 DNA reads TGCAGCGTTGGCCGGAGGGGGGAAAAACTGTTTTTT. Protein product: CSVGRRGEKLFF.

The chain uses TRBV4-3 and TRBJ2-7; TRBD1 matches at 9 bases. The CDR3 consists of 18 residues. J gave up 4 bases and V 0 bases, and 13 bases lay outside the gene matches. Germline CDR1 reads LGHNA; CDR2 reads YSLEER. The CDR3 DNA follows: TGCGCCAGCAGCCAAGATGCGACAGGGGGGACGGTTACATACGAGCAGTACTTC. Translated: CASSQDATGGTVTYEQYF.

The chain carries TRBV7-3 and TRBJ2-3, with a weak D call TRBD2 (7 bases). Germline CDR1 SGHTA, CDR2 FQGTGA. The CDR3 totals 15 residues. Trimming stripped 5 bases from V and 5 bases from J, with 17 bases between. The CDR3 nucleotides read TGTGCCAGCAGCCCCTGGGGGGGCCCGGGAGATACGCAGTATTTT. Its protein product is CASSPWGGPGDTQYF. Full variable domain (missing parts from reference TRBV7-3 and TRBJ2-3): GAGVSQTPSNKVTEKGKYVELRCDPISGHTALYWYRQSLGQGPEFLIYFQGTGAADDSGLPNDRFFAVRPEGSVSTLKIQRTERGDSAVYLCASSPWGGPGDTQYFGPGTRLTVL.

The table lists this clonotype with a few counts. The genes are TRBV12-3 or TRBV12-4 and TRBJ1-5; no clear D gene. This CDR3 comprises 13 residues. Trimming stripped 0 bases from V and 6 bases from J, with 6 bases between. The CDR3 coding sequence is TGTGCCAGCAGTTTAGCGGGAATTCAGCCCCAGCATTTT. Translating gives CASSLAGIQPQHF.

This clonotype was seen a handful of times. The chain carries TRBV4-2 and TRBJ1-1; tentatively, D is TRBD1 (5 bases). V lost 6 bases and J 4 bases, leaving 12 bases between the germline ends. In germline, CDR1 is LGHNA, CDR2 YNFKEQ. There are 13 residues in the CDR3. CDR3 nucleotide sequence: TGTGCCAGCAGTGGGGCTGGGAGCACTGAAGCTTTCTTT. Translated, it gives CASSGAGSTEAFF.

The gene calls are TRBV9 and TRBJ2-5, with TRBD2 as a possible D gene (5 bases). From germline, CDR1 is SGDLS and CDR2 YYNGEE. The ends were cut back, 0 bases at V and 5 bases at J, with 11 bases in the middle. CDR3 size: 14 residues. In DNA, the CDR3 is TGTGCCAGCAGCGTAGGGGCTGAGCGGGAGACCCAGTACTTC. Translated: CASSVGAERETQYF.

The CDR3 coding sequence is TGTGCCAGCAGTGAATATTTACCCTTGGGGGAGACCCAGTACTTC. Protein product: CASSEYLPLGETQYF. This chain links TRBV25-1 with TRBJ2-5; D gene unclear. CDR1 and CDR2 (germline): MGHDK, SYGVNS. Trimming pared 0 bases from V and 5 bases from J, leaving 13 bases between. The CDR3 runs to 15 residues. The full variable domain, with the rest looked up from reference TRBV25-1 and TRBJ2-5, is EADIYQTPRYLVIGTGKKITLECSQTMGHDKMYWYQQDPGMELHLIHYSYGVNSTEKGDLSSESTVSRIRTEHFPLTLESARPSHTSQYLCASSEYLPLGETQYFGPGTRLLVL.

This chain joins TRBV3-1 and TRBJ2-1; TRBD2 matches 8 bases. Germline V gives CDR1 LGHDT, CDR2 YNNKEL (reference sequence). The trim removed 4 bases at V and 3 bases at J, leaving 8 bases unmatched. The CDR3 runs 16 residues. CDR3 bases: TGTGCCAGCAGCCGGTGGATCGGGGGGGGCTACAATGAGCAGTTCTTC. Amino acids: CASSRWIGGGYNEQFF.

J is TRBJ2-5 and V is TRBV20-1; a possible D gene is TRBD1 (6 bases). V was trimmed by 0 bases and J by 4 bases, leaving 9 bases between them. The CDR3 runs 13 residues. In germline, CDR1 is DFQATT, CDR2 SNEGSKA (reference sequence). The CDR3 sequence: CSARDQGRETQYF. The CDR3 region has the DNA TGCAGTGCTAGAGATCAGGGGAGAGAGACCCAGTACTTC.

J is TRBJ1-2 and V is TRBV6-1; possibly TRBD1 for D (5 bases). CDR1 MNHNS and CDR2 SASEGT come from the germline V gene. CDR3 length: 15 amino acids. Trimming removed 6 bases at V and 6 bases at J, with 20 bases between. CDR3 sequence: CASSPTLGERDGYTF. The CDR3 region has the DNA TGTGCCAGCAGCCCAACCCTGGGGGAACGGGATGGCTACACCTTC.

The genes are TRBV10-3 and TRBJ2-7, with a possible D match to TRBD2 (5 bases). CDR1 ENHRY and CDR2 SYGVKD come from the germline V gene. The CDR3 consists of 14 residues. V lost 0 bases, J lost 1 base, and 7 bases lay in between. CDR3 nucleotides: TGTGCCATCAGTGAGTCCGGGAAATCCTACGAGCAGTACTTC. Translation: CAISESGKSYEQYF.

This clonotype was counted between two and nine times. The chain is built from TRBV4-3 and TRBJ2-7, with 9 bases identical to TRBD1. Germline CDR1 is LGHNA and CDR2 is YSLEER. This CDR3 is built from 15 residues. Trimming cost V 3 bases and J 2 bases; bases outside gene matches: 5. The CDR3 DNA reads TGCGCCAGCAGCCATGGGACAGGGAGGACCTACGAGCAGTACTTC. Its translation is CASSHGTGRTYEQYF.

This clonotype was observed a few times. The chain recombines TRBV6-1 with TRBJ2-2; a possible D gene is TRBD2 (7 bases). Between the trimmed V and J ends, which lost 8 bases and 6 bases, there was a span of 16 bases. Germline assignment: CDR1 MNHNS and CDR2 SASEGT. The CDR3 contains 14 residues. CDR3 sequence reads: CASSSGGAPGELFF. The DNA of the CDR3 is TGTGCCAGCTCGAGTGGGGGGGCCCCCGGGGAGCTGTTTTTT.

There are many counts of this clonotype. The chain combines TRBV6-2 or TRBV6-3 with TRBJ2-6; TRBD1 is a possible D gene (6 bases). The germline V gene has CDR1 MNHEY and CDR2 SVGEGT. Between the trimmed V and J ends, which lost 0 bases and 0 bases, there was a span of 18 bases. The length of the CDR3 is 20 residues. CDR3 coding DNA: TGTGCCAGCAGTTACTCAGGGTACAGGGCTTCCAGCTCTGGGGCCAACGTCCTGACTTTC. Translation gives CASSYSGYRASSSGANVLTF.

This clonotype has just a few counts. This chain uses TRBV10-3 with TRBJ1-1; perhaps TRBD1 as D (5 bases). Deletions cut 6 bases from V and 0 bases from J, with 11 bases between. The CDR3 sequence is 14 residues long. CDR1 ENHRY and CDR2 SYGVKD come from the germline V gene. The CDR3 DNA follows: TGTGCCATCAGCTCCTCAGGGATGAACACTGAAGCTTTCTTT. Translated: CAISSSGMNTEAFF.

This clonotype was counted a few times. The chain links TRBV3-1 to TRBJ2-4; D is unresolved. The ends were cut back, 7 bases at V and 3 bases at J, with 4 bases in the middle. This CDR3 is built from 11 residues. Germline CDR1 reads LGHDT; CDR2 reads YNNKEL (reference sequence). CDR3 DNA: TGTGCCAGCAAATTCAAAAACATTCAGTACTTC. Protein: CASKFKNIQYF.

The chain joins TRBV7-8 to TRBJ2-7; TRBD2 matches 7 bases. Germline CDR1 SGHVS, CDR2 FQNEAQ. V shed 4 bases, J shed 3 bases, and the junction held 9 bases outside the gene matches. This CDR3 region has 15 residues. CDR3 DNA sequence: TGTGCCAGCAGCTACCGGGACTATTCCTACTACGAGCAGTACGTC. Translation: CASSYRDYSYYEQYV.

CDR3 sequence reads: CASSQEDRGPNSPLHF. CDR3 coding DNA: TGTGCCAGCAGCCAAGAGGACAGGGGTCCTAATTCACCCCTCCACTTT. This sequence joins TRBV4-2 and TRBJ1-6; 9 nucleotides line up with TRBD1. Germline loops: CDR1 LGHNA, CDR2 YNFKEQ. J was trimmed by 6 bases and V by 0 bases; bases with no gene match: 3. The CDR3 runs 16 residues.

In its sample, this clonotype was seen a few times. The CDR3: CSARPITDTQYF. The CDR3 bases are TGCAGTGCTAGACCGATAACAGATACGCAGTATTTT. The V call is TRBV20-1, the J call TRBJ2-3; unclear D gene. CDR1 is DFQATT, CDR2 SNEGSKA, per germline (reference sequence). The CDR3 loop spans 12 amino acids. The V end lost 2 bases, the J end lost 3 bases, and 6 bases lay between the germline ends.